The TCR beta chain described here comes from a study of PD-1 blockade in classical Hodgkin lymphoma. Study findings and constraints: Newly diagnosed patients had baseline TCR diversity that was reportedly lower than that of healthy donors. Baseline diversity was lower in partial responders and progressors than complete responders. Any patient who commenced nivolumab under 1 year after ASCT was excluded.

Comment on this clone: Its antigen is not known.

Trimming took off 6 bases at V and 1 base at J, with 12 bases between the two ends. The CDR3 contains 14 residues. From germline, CDR1 is MNHEY and CDR2 SVGAGI. The sample's time point: cycle 4 day 1 (C4D1), after five to seven weeks of nivolumab. Each patient experienced a relapse that followed autologous stem cell transplantation, and brentuximab vedotin exposure varied. The protocol was immunoSEQ multiplex PCR, while the TCRdb copy is restricted to in-frame clones and leaves out a portion. The sample consists of about 64,000 clones, more than 80% of them appearing once. Sequenced here: peripheral blood mononuclear cells (PBMCs), sampled before the fourth cycle of nivolumab. The chain carries TRBV6-5 and TRBJ1-1, with D unclear. The TCR sequence derives from a human donor with classical Hodgkin lymphoma. The DNA for the CDR3 is TGTGCCAGCAGCTTCGGGAGTCCGAACACTGAAGCTTTCTTT. Translated: CASSFGSPNTEAFF.